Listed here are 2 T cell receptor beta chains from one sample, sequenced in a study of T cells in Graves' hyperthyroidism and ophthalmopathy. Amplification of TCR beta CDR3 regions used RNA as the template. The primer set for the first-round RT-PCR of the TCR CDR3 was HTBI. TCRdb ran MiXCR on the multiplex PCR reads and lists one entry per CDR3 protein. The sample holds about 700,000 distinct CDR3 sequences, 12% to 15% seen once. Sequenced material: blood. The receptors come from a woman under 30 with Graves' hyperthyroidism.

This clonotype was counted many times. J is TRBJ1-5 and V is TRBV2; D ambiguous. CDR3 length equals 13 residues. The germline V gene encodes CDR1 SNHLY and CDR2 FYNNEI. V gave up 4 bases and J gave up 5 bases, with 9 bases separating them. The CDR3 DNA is TGTGCCAGCAGTGCCAGGCAAGATCAGCCCCAGCATTTT. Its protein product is CASSARQDQPQHF. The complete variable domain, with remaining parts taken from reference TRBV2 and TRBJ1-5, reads EPEVTQTPSHQVTQMGQEVILRCVPISNHLYFYWYRQILGQKVEFLVSFYNNEISEKSEIFDDQFSVERPDGSNFTLKIRSTKLEDSAMYFCASSARQDQPQHFGDGTRLSIL.

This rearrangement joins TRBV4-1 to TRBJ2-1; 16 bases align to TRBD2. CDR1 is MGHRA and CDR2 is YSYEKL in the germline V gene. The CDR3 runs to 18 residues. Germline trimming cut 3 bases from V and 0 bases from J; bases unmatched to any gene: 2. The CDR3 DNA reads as TGCGCCAGCAGCCAGGGGACTAGCGGGAGGGGCTCCTACAATGAGCAGTTCTTC. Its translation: CASSQGTSGRGSYNEQFF.